This TCR beta chain was identified in a study of blood T cell repertoires in COVID-19. Across the study: Samples taken during acute and convalescent COVID-19 were collected in the United States, Italy and Spain. Sources were T cells, B-cell-depleted T cells, or PBMCs; the material itself was cDNA or gDNA.

V lost 0 bases and J 7 bases, leaving 12 bases between the germline ends. CDR1 and CDR2 (germline): GTSNPN, SVGIG (reference sequence). The CDR3 consists of 14 residues. How the authors handled the data: The authors estimated nucleated cell counts from reference gene primer amplification. The repertoire was sequenced with immunoSEQ multiplex PCR; TCRdb's copy has only in-frame clones and lacks some. V and J calls and clone size are those listed in that table; D and trimming were worked out from the DNA. The table lists about 290,000 clones, more than 80% of them singletons, with 3% in the top ten. The receptor's source is a woman in her 30s with active or convalescent COVID-19. Specimen: peripheral blood. V usage is TRBV30 and J usage is TRBJ1-4; no clear D gene. CDR3 protein: CAWSVRSGGEKLFF. Written as DNA, the CDR3 is TGTGCCTGGAGTGTACGTAGTGGAGGTGAAAAACTGTTTTTT.